A selection of T cell receptor beta chains follows, all from one sample in a study of blood T cells in healthy people across ages. Using its own MiXCR run on the 5' RACE reads, TCRdb lists one record per CDR3 protein. There are hundreds of thousands of distinct CDR3 sequences in the sample; roughly three fifths occur only once, and over 35% lies in the top ten. Sequencing was done on a sample of blood. These receptors all stem from a man aged 55 to 69 in good health. The CDR3 runs from the conserved cysteine through the conserved F or W. A D gene is named only where the DNA matches it firmly. Clone size, where shown, is once, few, many, or a class for clones that have expanded.

J gene: TRBJ1-4; clone size: many; V gene: TRBV2; D gene: NA; CDR3 protein: CASISGLPNEKLFF; CDR3 DNA: TGTGCCAGCATATCAGGGCTCCCAAATGAAAAACTGTTTTTT
J gene: TRBJ2-1; clone size: few; V gene: TRBV7-2; D gene: NA; CDR3 protein: CASSLPRGAVYNEQFF; CDR3 DNA: TGTGCCAGCAGCTTGCCAAGGGGGGCTGTGTACAATGAGCAGTTCTTC
J gene: TRBJ2-5; clone size: NA; V gene: TRBV12-3/TRBV12-4; D gene: NA; CDR3 protein: CASSWEEETQYF; CDR3 DNA: TGTGCCAGCAGTTGGGAGGAAGAGACCCAGTACTTC
J gene: TRBJ1-2; clone size: few; V gene: TRBV7-2; D gene: TRBD1; CDR3 protein: CASSSGQGMGYTF; CDR3 DNA: TGTGCCAGCAGCTCGGGACAGGGCATGGGCTACACCTTC
J gene: TRBJ1-2; clone size: many; V gene: TRBV28; D gene: NA; CDR3 protein: CASRPPNYGYTF; CDR3 DNA: TGTGCCAGCAGGCCACCCAACTATGGCTACACCTTC
J gene: TRBJ2-1; clone size: NA; V gene: TRBV7-6; D gene: TRBD2; CDR3 protein: CASSNRLAGSSYNEQFF; CDR3 DNA: TGTGCCAGCAGCAACCGACTAGCGGGAAGCTCCTACAATGAGCAGTTCTTC
J gene: TRBJ1-5; clone size: few; V gene: TRBV28; D gene: NA; CDR3 protein: CASTRGGDGQPQHF; CDR3 DNA: TGTGCCAGCACTCGGGGGGGGGACGGTCAGCCCCAGCATTTT
J gene: TRBJ1-2; clone size: NA; V gene: TRBV24-1; D gene: TRBD1; CDR3 protein: CATSSGQGANGYTF; CDR3 DNA: TGTGCCACCAGTAGTGGACAGGGGGCGAACGGCTACACCTTC
J gene: TRBJ2-2; clone size: once; V gene: TRBV10-3; D gene: NA; CDR3 protein: CAISDVRGAMELFF; CDR3 DNA: TGTGCCATCAGTGATGTGAGGGGGGCGATGGAGCTGTTTTTT
J gene: TRBJ2-2; clone size: few; V gene: TRBV27; D gene: TRBD1; CDR3 protein: CASSPLTGWNGELFF; CDR3 DNA: TGTGCCAGCAGTCCCCTGACAGGGTGGAACGGGGAGCTGTTTTTT
J gene: TRBJ1-2; clone size: NA; V gene: TRBV4-2; D gene: NA; CDR3 protein: CASSQAPYGYTF; CDR3 DNA: TGTGCCAGCAGTCAGGCCCCCTATGGCTACACCTTC
J gene: TRBJ2-1; clone size: NA; V gene: TRBV20-1; D gene: TRBD1; CDR3 protein: CSAWTGGGYNEQFF; CDR3 DNA: TGCAGTGCTTGGACAGGGGGCGGTTACAATGAGCAGTTCTTC
J gene: TRBJ2-7; clone size: NA; V gene: TRBV4-2; D gene: TRBD2; CDR3 protein: CASSPRAGATYEQYF; CDR3 DNA: TGTGCCAGCAGCCCCAGAGCGGGGGCTACCTACGAGCAGTACTTC
J gene: TRBJ1-2; clone size: NA; V gene: TRBV7-9; D gene: NA; CDR3 protein: CASSLLRPSGDGYGYTF; CDR3 DNA: TGTGCCAGCAGCCTACTGAGGCCTTCAGGCGATGGCTATGGCTACACCTTC
J gene: TRBJ2-7; clone size: few; V gene: TRBV25-1; D gene: NA; CDR3 protein: CASSELGIQYF; CDR3 DNA: TGTGCCAGCAGTGAATTAGGGATACAGTACTTC
J gene: TRBJ1-5; clone size: few; V gene: TRBV10-3; D gene: NA; CDR3 protein: CAISESRVVQPQHF; CDR3 DNA: TGTGCCATCAGTGAGTCGAGGGTGGTACAGCCCCAGCATTTT
J gene: TRBJ1-5; clone size: NA; V gene: TRBV12-3/TRBV12-4; D gene: TRBD1; CDR3 protein: CASRRTGGDNQPQHF; CDR3 DNA: TGTGCCAGCAGACGGACAGGGGGAGACAATCAGCCCCAGCATTTT